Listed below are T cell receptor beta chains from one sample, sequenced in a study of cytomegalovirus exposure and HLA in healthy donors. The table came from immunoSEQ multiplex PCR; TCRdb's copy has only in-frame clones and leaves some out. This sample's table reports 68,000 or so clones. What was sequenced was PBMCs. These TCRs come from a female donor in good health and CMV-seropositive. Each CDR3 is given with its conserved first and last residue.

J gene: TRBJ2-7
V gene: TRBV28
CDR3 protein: CASSPTAPGYEQYF

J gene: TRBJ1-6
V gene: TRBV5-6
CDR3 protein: CASSFPGQPNSPLHF

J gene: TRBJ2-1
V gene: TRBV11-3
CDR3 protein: CASSYRGDNEQFF

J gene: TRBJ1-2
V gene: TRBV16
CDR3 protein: CASSQSRGGQGYGYTF

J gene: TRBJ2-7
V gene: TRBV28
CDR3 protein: CASSLGLAYEQYF

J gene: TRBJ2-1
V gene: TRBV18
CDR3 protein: CASSGLAPSSYNEQFF

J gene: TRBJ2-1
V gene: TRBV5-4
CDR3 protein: CASSFQGLIYNEQFF

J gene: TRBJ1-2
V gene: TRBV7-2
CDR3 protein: CASSLVGGQGGGYTF

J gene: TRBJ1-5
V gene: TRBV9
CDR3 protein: CASSVVSGGHGNQPQHF

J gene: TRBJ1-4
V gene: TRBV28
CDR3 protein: CASRDRVNEKLFF

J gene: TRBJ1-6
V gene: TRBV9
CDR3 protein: CASSVANGGPGSPLHF

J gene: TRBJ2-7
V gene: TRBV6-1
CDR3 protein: CASSARQGTYEQYF

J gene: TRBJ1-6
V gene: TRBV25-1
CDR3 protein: CASSRTGLNSPLHF

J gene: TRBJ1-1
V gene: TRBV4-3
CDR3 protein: CASSQDPDRANTEAFF

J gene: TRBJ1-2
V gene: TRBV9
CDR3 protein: CASSDAPGQFPIYGYTF

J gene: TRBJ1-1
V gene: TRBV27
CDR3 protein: CASSAGGNTEAFF

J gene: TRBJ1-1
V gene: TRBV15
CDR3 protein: CATSGPGGASVKAFF

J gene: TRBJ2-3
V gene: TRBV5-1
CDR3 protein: CASSFTSGRDTQYF

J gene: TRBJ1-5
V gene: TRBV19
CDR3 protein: CASSSRGDPRGRPQHF

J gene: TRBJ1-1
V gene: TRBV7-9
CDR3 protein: CASSPTTGGLTEAFF

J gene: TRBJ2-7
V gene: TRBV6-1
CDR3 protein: CASRGSTSGSYEQYF

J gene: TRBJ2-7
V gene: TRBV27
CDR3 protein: CASRLPGQGSEQYF

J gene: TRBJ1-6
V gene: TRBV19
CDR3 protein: CASSIGRRSSYNSPLHF

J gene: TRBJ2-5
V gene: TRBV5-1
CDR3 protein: CASSLVASSLETQYF

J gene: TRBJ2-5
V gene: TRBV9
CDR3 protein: CASSVGLAGGGETQYF

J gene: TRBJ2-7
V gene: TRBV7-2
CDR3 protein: CASSPTDYEQYF

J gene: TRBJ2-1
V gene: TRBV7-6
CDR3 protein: CASSRSTRGISYNEQFF

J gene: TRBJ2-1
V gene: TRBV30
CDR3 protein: CAWIGWDSTDEQFF

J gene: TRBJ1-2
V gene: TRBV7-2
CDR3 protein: CASSLGPGISGYTF

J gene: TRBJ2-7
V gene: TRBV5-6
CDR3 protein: CASSLGQSYEQYF

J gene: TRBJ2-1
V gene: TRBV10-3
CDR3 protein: CAISEAAGKGSSYNEQFF

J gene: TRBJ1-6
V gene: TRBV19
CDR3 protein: CASRINRGTDSPLHF

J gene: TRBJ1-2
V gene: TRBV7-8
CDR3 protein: CASSSLTGDYGYTF

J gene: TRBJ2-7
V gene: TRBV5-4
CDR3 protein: CASSLDPSRSSYEQYF

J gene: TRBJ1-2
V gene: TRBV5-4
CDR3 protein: CASSPGQGKGYTF

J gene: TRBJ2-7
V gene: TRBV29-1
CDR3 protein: CSVEDRGPYEQYF

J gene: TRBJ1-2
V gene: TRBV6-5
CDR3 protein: CASSSRQGRDGYTF

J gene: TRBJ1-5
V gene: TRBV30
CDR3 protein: CAWSPGGNQPQHF

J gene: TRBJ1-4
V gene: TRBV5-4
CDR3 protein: CASSPRAGGTEKLFF

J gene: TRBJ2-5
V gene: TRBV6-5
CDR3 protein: CASRVLETQYF

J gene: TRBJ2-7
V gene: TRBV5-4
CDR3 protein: CASSLGTGDEQYF

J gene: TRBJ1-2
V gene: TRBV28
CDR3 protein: CASGQTNYGYTF

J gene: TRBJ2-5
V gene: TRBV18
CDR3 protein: CASSSGQQETQYF

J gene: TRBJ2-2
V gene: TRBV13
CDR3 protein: CASRLAGRRTGELFF

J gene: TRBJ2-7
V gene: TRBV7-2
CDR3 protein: CASSPGLAYNRYEQYF

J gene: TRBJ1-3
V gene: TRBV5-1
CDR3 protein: CASRQGSSSGNTIYF

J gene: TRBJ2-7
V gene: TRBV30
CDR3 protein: CAWSWDRASYEQYF

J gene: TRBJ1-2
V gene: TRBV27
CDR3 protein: CASSNSTGANYGYTF

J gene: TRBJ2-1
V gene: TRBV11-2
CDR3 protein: CASSPGGLSRTSVYNEQFF

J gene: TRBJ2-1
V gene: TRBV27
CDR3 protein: CASSLRYSGGFGEQFF

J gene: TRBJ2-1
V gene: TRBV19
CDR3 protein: CASTGLRGNEQFF

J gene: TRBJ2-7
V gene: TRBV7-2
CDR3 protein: CASSLASGRALYEQYF

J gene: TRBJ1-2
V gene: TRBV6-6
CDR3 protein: CASSTTGGLSGYTF

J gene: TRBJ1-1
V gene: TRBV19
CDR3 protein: CASSGEGGAAFF

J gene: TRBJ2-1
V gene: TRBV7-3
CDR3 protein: CASSMGLAGGKQFF

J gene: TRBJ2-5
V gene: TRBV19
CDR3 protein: CASSDSGTTQKTQYF